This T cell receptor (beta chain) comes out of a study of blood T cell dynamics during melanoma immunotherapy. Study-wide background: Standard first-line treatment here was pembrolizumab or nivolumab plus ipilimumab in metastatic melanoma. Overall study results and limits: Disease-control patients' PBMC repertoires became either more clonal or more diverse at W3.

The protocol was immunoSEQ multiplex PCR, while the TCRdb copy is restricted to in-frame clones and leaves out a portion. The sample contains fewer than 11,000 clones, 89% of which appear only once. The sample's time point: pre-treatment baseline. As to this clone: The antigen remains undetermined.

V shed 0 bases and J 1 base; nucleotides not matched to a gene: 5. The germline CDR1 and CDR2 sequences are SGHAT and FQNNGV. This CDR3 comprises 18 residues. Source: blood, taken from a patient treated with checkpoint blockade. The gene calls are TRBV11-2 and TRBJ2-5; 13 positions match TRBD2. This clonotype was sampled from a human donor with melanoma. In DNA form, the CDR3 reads TGTGCCAGCAGCTTAGATCGTCGGACTAGCGGGGGCCAAGAGACCCAGTACTTC. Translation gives CASSLDRRTSGGQETQYF.